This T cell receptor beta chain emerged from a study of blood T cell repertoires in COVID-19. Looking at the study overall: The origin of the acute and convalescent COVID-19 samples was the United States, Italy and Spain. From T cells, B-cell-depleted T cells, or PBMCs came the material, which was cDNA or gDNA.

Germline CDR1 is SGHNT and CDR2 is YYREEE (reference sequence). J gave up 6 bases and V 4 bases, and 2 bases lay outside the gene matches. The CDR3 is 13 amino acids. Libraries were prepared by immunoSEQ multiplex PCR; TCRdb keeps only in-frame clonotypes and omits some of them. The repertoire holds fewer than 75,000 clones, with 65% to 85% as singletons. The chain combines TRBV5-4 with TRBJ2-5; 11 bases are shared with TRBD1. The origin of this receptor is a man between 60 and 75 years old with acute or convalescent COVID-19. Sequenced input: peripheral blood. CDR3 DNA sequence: TGTGCCAGCAGCACGGACAGGGGGCAGACCCAGTACTTC. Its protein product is CASSTDRGQTQYF.